This T cell receptor beta chain stems from a study of control samples from healthy donors and cancer patients. The CDR3 spans 15 residues. Germline loops: CDR1 LNHDA, CDR2 SQIVND (reference sequence). Trimming took 5 bases from V and 2 from J, leaving 15 bases between them. Assay used: immunoSEQ multiplex PCR; TCRdb lists only in-frame clones, some missing. The sample records under 200,000 clones, around 90% being singletons. The chain has TRBV19 and TRBJ1-1; D call uncertain. Specimen: blood. The sequence came from a woman between 25 and 40 years old in good health. CDR3 coding DNA: TGTGCCAGTAGTGCCTCCCCGGGAGGAAACACTGAAGCTTTCTTT. It yields the protein CASSASPGGNTEAFF.